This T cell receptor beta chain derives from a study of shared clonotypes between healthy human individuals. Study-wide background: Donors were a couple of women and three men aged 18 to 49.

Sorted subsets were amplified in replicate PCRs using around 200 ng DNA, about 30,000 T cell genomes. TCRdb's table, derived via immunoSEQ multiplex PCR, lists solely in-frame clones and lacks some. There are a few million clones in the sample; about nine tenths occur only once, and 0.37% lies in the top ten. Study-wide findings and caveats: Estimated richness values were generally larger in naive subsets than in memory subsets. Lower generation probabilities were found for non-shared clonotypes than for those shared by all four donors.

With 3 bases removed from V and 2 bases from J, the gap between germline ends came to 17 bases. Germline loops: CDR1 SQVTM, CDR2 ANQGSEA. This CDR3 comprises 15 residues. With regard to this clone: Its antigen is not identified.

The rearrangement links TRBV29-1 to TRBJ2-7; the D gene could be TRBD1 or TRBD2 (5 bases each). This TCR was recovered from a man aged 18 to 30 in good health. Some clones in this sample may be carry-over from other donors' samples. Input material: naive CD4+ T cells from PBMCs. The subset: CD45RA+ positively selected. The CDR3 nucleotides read TGCAGCGTTGAGTCGCGAGGGGTCAGGCCCTACGAGCAGTACTTC. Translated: CSVESRGVRPYEQYF.